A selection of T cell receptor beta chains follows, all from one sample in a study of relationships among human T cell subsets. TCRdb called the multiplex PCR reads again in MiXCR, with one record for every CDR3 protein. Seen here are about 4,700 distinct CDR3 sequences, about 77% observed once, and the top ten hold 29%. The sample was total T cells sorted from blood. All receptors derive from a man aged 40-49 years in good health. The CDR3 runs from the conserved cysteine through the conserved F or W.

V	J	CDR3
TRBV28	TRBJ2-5	CASSSIYPRTSAKEETQYF
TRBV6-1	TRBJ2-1	CASRDTLYNEQFF
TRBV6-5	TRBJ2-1	CASSTRTSGSPYNEQFF
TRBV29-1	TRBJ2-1	CSVEVREASYNEQFF
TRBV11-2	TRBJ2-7	CASSPNRYEQYF
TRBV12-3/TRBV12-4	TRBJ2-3	CASSPTLYTDTQYF
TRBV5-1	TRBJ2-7	CANSSAGEQYF
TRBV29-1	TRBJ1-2	CSGHTNYGYTF
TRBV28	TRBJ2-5	CASIAGPEETQYF
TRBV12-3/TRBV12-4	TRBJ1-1	CASSLRPLNTEAFF
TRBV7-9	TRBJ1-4	CASSFGGNEKLFF
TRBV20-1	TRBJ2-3	CSARDGKRTSTDTQYF
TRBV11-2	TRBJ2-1	CASSFDTSNEQFF
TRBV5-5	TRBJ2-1	CASSSPGGANNEQFF
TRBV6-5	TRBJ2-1	CASSFTQVREQFF
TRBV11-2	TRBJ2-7	CASRGRTYEQYF
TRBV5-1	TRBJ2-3	CASSFPVSGLAIDTQYF
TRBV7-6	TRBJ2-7	CASSLSSGSGEQYF
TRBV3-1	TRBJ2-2	CASRSSGLAFTGELFF
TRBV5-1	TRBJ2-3	CASSLAGEVTQYF
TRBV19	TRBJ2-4	CASSIVWLGEDIQYF
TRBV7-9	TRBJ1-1	CASSLDAGLNTEAFF
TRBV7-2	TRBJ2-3	CASSSSGLAGATDTQYF
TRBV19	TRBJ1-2	CASSSSDRVYGYTF
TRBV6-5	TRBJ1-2	CASSYSIWGQKEGYTF
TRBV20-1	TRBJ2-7	CSAREGQGTYEQYF
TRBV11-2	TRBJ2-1	CASSLQGSLFDEQFF
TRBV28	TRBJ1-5	CASSLGSPNQPQHF
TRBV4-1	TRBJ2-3	CASSQLAGPAVTQYF
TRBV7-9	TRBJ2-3	CASRPGLGTDTQYF
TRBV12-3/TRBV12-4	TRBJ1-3	CASSPTGGRSGNTIYF
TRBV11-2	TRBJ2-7	CASSIGQTSTNEQYF
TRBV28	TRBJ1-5	CASSWTAPNQPQHF
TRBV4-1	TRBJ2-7	CASSQLGTSFSTEQYF
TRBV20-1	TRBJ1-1	CSARAPPRPVPGQIMNTEAFF
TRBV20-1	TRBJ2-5	CSADTMGLAQETQYF
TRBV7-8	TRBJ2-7	CASSPTSGEQYF
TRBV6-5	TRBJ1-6	CASRAGTGTYNSPLHF
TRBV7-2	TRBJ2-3	CASSLNPSTSGGPTDTQYF
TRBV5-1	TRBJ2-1	CASSLIGSGREQFF
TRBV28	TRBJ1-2	CASSTTGYGYTF
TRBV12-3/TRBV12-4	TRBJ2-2	CASTLGGGELFF
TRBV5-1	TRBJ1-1	CASSWTQGSGTEAFF
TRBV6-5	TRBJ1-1	CASSYAGTAFF
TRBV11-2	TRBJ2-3	CASSLSGVMGDTQYF
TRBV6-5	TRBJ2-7	CASRPQGTGRGEQYF
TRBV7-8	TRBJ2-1	CASSPNRANNEQFF
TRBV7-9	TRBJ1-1	CASSPEEMNTEAFF
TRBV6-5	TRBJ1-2	CASSYSYVGYGYTF
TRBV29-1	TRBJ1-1	CSVKDRDEAFF
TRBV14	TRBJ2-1	CASRLAASYNEQFF